This entry describes one TCR beta chain. The antigen remains unidentified. Primers for the PCR totalled 60 Vbeta and 13 Jbeta. Libraries were prepared by immunoSEQ multiplex PCR; TCRdb keeps only in-frame clonotypes and omits some of them. The data hold about 120,000 clones, with 77% observed a single time. This sample is drawn from a study of cytomegalovirus exposure and HLA in healthy donors. Germline values: CDR1 SGHNT, CDR2 YYREEE (reference sequence). The CDR3 length is 15 residues. V was cut by 2 bases and J by 1 base, with 12 bases left in between. Study observations and caveats: Per a prior analysis, the majority of TCR beta V segments were productive roughly 90% or roughly 30% of the time. In vitro work confirmed that three CMV-associated chains recognize CMV antigens.

The sequence was obtained from a man between 18 and 29 years old in good health and CMV-seropositive. V and J are TRBV5-4 and TRBJ1-1; D not certain. The sample was PBMCs. This chain's CDR3 is CASSFGEVENTEAFF. The CDR3 DNA is TGTGCCAGCAGCTTCGGAGAGGTCGAGAACACTGAAGCTTTCTTT.